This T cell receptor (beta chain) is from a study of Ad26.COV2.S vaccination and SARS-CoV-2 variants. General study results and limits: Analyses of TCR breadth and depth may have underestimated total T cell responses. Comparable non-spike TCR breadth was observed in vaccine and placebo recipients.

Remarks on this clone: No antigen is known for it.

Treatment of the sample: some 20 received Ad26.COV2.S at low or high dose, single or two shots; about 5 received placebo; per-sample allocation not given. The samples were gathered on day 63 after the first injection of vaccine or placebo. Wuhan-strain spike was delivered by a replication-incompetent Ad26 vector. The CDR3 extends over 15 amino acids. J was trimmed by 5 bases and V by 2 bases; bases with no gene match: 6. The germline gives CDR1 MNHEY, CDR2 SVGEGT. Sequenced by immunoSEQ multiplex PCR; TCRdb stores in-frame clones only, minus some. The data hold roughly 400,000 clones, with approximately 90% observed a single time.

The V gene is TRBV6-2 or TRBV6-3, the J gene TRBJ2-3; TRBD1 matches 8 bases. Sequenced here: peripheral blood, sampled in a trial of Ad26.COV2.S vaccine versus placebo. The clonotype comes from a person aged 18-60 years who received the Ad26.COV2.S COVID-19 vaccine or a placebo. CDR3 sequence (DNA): TGTGCCAGCAGTTACCCGACAGGGGAACAAGATACGCAGTATTTT. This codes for CASSYPTGEQDTQYF.